This TCR beta chain was identified during a study of blood T cell repertoires in COVID-19. Study context: The cDNA or gDNA used as material had been derived from T cells, B-cell-depleted T cells, or PBMCs.

Authors' analysis steps: By means of reference gene primer amplification, nucleated cell counts were estimated. Produced via immunoSEQ multiplex PCR; TCRdb's table is partial and in-frame only. That table furnishes V, J and clone size, whereas the DNA furnished D and trimming. The sample includes tens of thousands of clones, roughly 87% seen only once; the top ten take under 4%. Germline lookup yields CDR1 SNHLY and CDR2 FYNNEI. The germline V and J ends were trimmed by 0 bases and 3 bases, with 18 bases remaining between them. There are 18 residues in the CDR3. The sequence was collected from a middle-aged man with COVID-19, enrolled during active disease. The chain is built from TRBV2 and TRBJ1-5; a possible D gene is TRBD1 (5 bases). The specimen sequenced was peripheral blood. The CDR3 coding sequence is TGTGCCAGCAGTGAAGCGGAGTTCATGGGGGGTGACAATCAGCCCCAGCATTTT. Amino acid sequence: CASSEAEFMGGDNQPQHF.